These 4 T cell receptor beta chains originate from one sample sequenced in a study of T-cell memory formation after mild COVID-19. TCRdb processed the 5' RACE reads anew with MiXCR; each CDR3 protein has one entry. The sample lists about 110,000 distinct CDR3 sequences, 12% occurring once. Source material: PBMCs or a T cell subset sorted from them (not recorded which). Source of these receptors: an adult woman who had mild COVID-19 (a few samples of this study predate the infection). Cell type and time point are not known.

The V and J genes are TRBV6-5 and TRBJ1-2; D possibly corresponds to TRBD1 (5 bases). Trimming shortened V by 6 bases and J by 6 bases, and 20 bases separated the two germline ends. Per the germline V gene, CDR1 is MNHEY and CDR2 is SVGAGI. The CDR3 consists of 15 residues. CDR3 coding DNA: TGTGCCAGCAGCCTATACACCGGGACCCCTAATGGCTACACCTTC. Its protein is CASSLYTGTPNGYTF.

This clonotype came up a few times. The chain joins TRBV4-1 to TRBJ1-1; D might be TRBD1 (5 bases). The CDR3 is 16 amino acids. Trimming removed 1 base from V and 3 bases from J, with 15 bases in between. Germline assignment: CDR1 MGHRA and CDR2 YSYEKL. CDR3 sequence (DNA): TGCGCCAGCAGCCAAGGGGGTGGGGGTGTGGACACTGAAGCTTTCTTT. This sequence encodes CASSQGGGGVDTEAFF.

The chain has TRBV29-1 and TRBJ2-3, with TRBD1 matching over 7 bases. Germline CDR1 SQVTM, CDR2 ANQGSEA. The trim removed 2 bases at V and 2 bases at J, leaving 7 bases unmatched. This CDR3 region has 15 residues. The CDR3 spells CSVESRTGPTDTQYF. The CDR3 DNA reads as TGCAGCGTTGAATCGCGGACAGGCCCCACAGATACGCAGTATTTT.

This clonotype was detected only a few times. The CDR3 DNA reads as TGTGCCAGCGCACCAGGGCCCTCCTACGAGCAGTACTTC. This sequence encodes CASAPGPSYEQYF. The chain uses TRBV27 and TRBJ2-7, with D perhaps matching TRBD1 (5 bases). The V gene lost 8 bases and the J gene lost 0 bases, with 11 bases spanning the gap. From germline, CDR1 is MNHEY and CDR2 SMNVEV (reference sequence). The CDR3 is 13 amino acids.